The 19 T cell receptor beta chains in this list originate from one sample, sequenced in a study of early T cells in non-severe SARS-CoV-2 infection. TCRdb ran MiXCR on the 5' RACE reads and lists one entry per CDR3 protein. The sample lists 25,000 to 35,000 distinct CDR3 sequences, 5.5% to 8% seen once, with 30% to 45% in the top ten. Sequencing input: whole blood. These receptors were taken from an adult who was a healthcare worker with PCR-confirmed SARS-CoV-2 infection or an uninfected control (not recorded which).

This clonotype was observed many times. This chain connects TRBV9 to TRBJ2-7; 9 nucleotides agree with TRBD1. Germline V gene sequence: CDR1 SGDLS, CDR2 YYNGEE. After removal of 4 bases from V and 4 bases from J, the junction contained 9 bases not matched to a gene. The CDR3 spans 15 residues. The DNA of the CDR3 is TGTGCCAGCAGCCCCCAGGGGGACAGGGATTACGAGCAGTACTTC. This sequence encodes CASSPQGDRDYEQYF.

This clonotype was seen many times. CDR3 loop: CAWSIQVNTEAFF. The CDR3 coding sequence is TGTGCCTGGAGTATTCAAGTGAACACTGAAGCTTTCTTT. The chain uses TRBV30 and TRBJ1-1, with D unresolved. Germline-derived CDR1 and CDR2 are GTSNPN and SVGIG (reference sequence). This CDR3 region has 13 residues. V was shortened by 2 bases and J by 0 bases, with 7 bases between the two germline ends.

At least ten counts were recorded for this clonotype. The chain links TRBV2 to TRBJ2-1; TRBD2 agrees at 7 bases. The V and J ends lost 7 bases and 3 bases, in that order; junction bases with no gene match: 6. Germline lookup yields CDR1 SNHLY and CDR2 FYNNEI. CDR3 size: 14 residues. The CDR3, as DNA: TGTGCCAGCACTGGGGAGCGGGACTACAATGAGCAGTTCTTC. Translating gives CASTGERDYNEQFF.

This clonotype was seen ten or more times. This chain connects TRBV18 to TRBJ2-1; either TRBD1 or TRBD2 may fit D (5 bases each). This CDR3 has 13 residues. V was clipped by 3 bases and J by 9 bases, with 12 bases between them. The V gene's germline CDR1 is KGHSH and CDR2 LQKENI. In nucleotides, the CDR3 is TGTGCCAGCTCACCGGGACCCAGTACTGAGCAGTTCTTC. Protein: CASSPGPSTEQFF.

The sample holds many counts of this clonotype. This chain connects TRBV28 to TRBJ2-5, with 7 bases aligning to TRBD1. V gave up 6 bases and J gave up 7 bases; unmatched junction bases: 11. The length of the CDR3 is 14 residues. Germline V CDR1 and CDR2: MDHEN, SYDVKM. The CDR3 is CASRDGTVRGTQYF. The CDR3 DNA reads as TGTGCCAGCAGAGACGGGACAGTCCGAGGGACCCAGTACTTC. Looking up the rest from reference TRBV28 and TRBJ2-5 gives the full variable domain: DVKVTQSSRYLVKRTGEKVFLECVQDMDHENMFWYRQDPGLGLRLIYFSYDVKMKEKGDIPEGYSVSREKKERFSLILESASTNQTSMYLCASRDGTVRGTQYFGPGTRLLVL.

This clonotype occurred many times. The V gene is TRBV20-1, the J gene TRBJ2-3; perhaps TRBD2 as D (5 bases). The V end was cut by 5 bases, the J end by 0 bases, with 12 bases between. The CDR3 is 14 residues long. CDR1 DFQATT and CDR2 SNEGSKA come from the germline V gene (reference sequence). CDR3 protein: CSALETTSTDTQYF. For the CDR3, the DNA is TGCAGTGCTCTCGAGACTACTAGCACAGATACGCAGTATTTT.

This clonotype has a count of ten or more. The chain joins TRBV2 to TRBJ1-2; D remains ambiguous. The CDR3 totals 14 residues. V lost 5 bases to trimming and J lost 6 bases, with 16 bases between them. Germline CDR1 reads SNHLY; CDR2 reads FYNNEI. The chain's CDR3 is CASSWKGTSNGYTF. CDR3 nucleotide sequence: TGTGCCAGCAGTTGGAAGGGAACCTCCAATGGCTACACCTTC. Together with reference TRBV2 and TRBJ1-2, the CDR3 gives the full variable domain: EPEVTQTPSHQVTQMGQEVILRCVPISNHLYFYWYRQILGQKVEFLVSFYNNEISEKSEIFDDQFSVERPDGSNFTLKIRSTKLEDSAMYFCASSWKGTSNGYTFGSGTRLTVV.

The table lists this clonotype with many counts. The chain joins TRBV24-1 to TRBJ2-3; possible D gene TRBD1, 5 bases. Deletions cut 4 bases from V and 0 bases from J, with 13 bases between. CDR3 length: 16 residues. Germline V gives CDR1 KGHDR, CDR2 SFDVKD. For the CDR3, the DNA is TGTGCCACCAGTGACAAAGCCCGGACAAGCACAGATACGCAGTATTTT. Amino acids: CATSDKARTSTDTQYF.

The chain is built from TRBV7-9 and TRBJ1-1; D ambiguous. From germline, CDR1 is SEHNR and CDR2 FQNEAQ (reference sequence). The V and J ends lost 5 bases and 4 bases respectively, with 14 bases between them. The CDR3 consists of 14 residues. The CDR3: CASSAGGRITEAFF. Written as DNA, the CDR3 is TGTGCCAGCAGCGCGGGCGGAAGGATCACTGAAGCTTTCTTT.

The CDR3 DNA sequence: TGTGCCAGCAGCTTAGCCACCACAGATACGCAGTATTTT. Its translation is CASSLATTDTQYF. The chain combines TRBV7-2 with TRBJ2-3; D is undetermined. V was trimmed by 0 bases and J by 2 bases, leaving 3 bases between them. The CDR3 covers 13 residues. Germline V lookup: CDR1 SGHTA, CDR2 FQGNSA.

This clonotype was counted at least ten times. V and J are TRBV7-8 and TRBJ2-2; 8 nucleotides align to TRBD1. Germline V gives CDR1 SGHVS, CDR2 FQNEAQ. V trimming: 3 bases; J trimming: 7 bases; junction bases outside the gene matches: 10. The CDR3 is 16 amino acids. The CDR3, as DNA: TGTGCCAGCAGCTTGGTCGACAGGGGATGGGGCGGGGAGCTGTTTTTT. It translates to CASSLVDRGWGGELFF.

Many counts were recorded for this clonotype. The chain employs TRBV6-6 and TRBJ1-2, with 9 bases fitting TRBD1. Germline V lookup: CDR1 MNHNY, CDR2 SVGAGI (reference sequence). V dropped 2 bases and J dropped 2; count of bases not matched to a gene: 6. This CDR3 contains 16 residues. CDR3 amino acids: CASSYRDRVSNYGYTF. Written as DNA, the CDR3 is TGTGCCAGCAGTTACCGGGACAGGGTATCCAACTATGGCTACACCTTC.

This clonotype was counted between two and nine times. This chain connects TRBV4-3 to TRBJ2-3, with D perhaps assigned TRBD1 or TRBD2 (6 bases each). V lost 3 bases to trimming and J lost 1 base, with 17 bases between them. Germline CDR1 is LGHNA and CDR2 is YSLEER. The CDR3 covers 17 residues. The CDR3 coding sequence is TGCGCCAGCAGCCAGACGCCACACGGGGGCGGCACAGATACGCAGTATTTT. As protein: CASSQTPHGGGTDTQYF.

This clonotype was counted ten times or more. The rearrangement links TRBV11-3 to TRBJ2-3; 10 positions agree with TRBD1. The CDR3 is 15 amino acids. The ends lost 3 bases at V and 0 bases at J; junction bases unmatched: 0. CDR1 and CDR2 (germline): SGHNT, YENEEA. The CDR3 sequence: CASSLGQGSTDTQYF. The DNA of the CDR3 is TGTGCCAGCAGCTTGGGACAGGGGAGCACAGATACGCAGTATTTT.

This clonotype was seen a few times. J is TRBJ2-1 and V is TRBV5-6; 8 bases map to TRBD2. V gave up 2 bases and J gave up 9 bases; unmatched junction bases: 1. CDR3 length equals 12 residues. Germline loops: CDR1 SGHDT, CDR2 YYEEEE. The DNA of the CDR3 is TGTGCCAGCAGCTTAAGCGGGAGTGAGCAGTTCTTC. Translated, it gives CASSLSGSEQFF.

This clonotype was seen repeatedly, ten times or more. This chain uses TRBV12-3 or TRBV12-4 with TRBJ2-1; 7 bases map to TRBD2. The ends lost 5 bases at V and 9 bases at J; junction bases unmatched: 7. CDR3 length equals 13 residues. Written as DNA, the CDR3 is TGTGCCAGCAGTATACTAGAGCGGGGTGAGCAGTTCTTC. This sequence encodes CASSILERGEQFF.

This clonotype was found many times. CDR3 sequence: CATGVGDSPLHF. CDR3 DNA sequence: TGTGCCACAGGGGTCGGCGATTCACCCCTCCACTTT. The rearrangement uses TRBV28 and TRBJ1-6, with D possibly TRBD1 on 6 matching bases. CDR1 is MDHEN and CDR2 is SYDVKM in the germline V gene. This CDR3 contains 12 residues. Trimming shortened V by 10 bases and J by 8 bases, and 12 bases separated the two germline ends. Using reference TRBV28 and TRBJ1-6 for the parts outside the CDR3, the full variable domain is DVKVTQSSRYLVKRTGEKVFLECVQDMDHENMFWYRQDPGLGLRLIYFSYDVKMKEKGDIPEGYSVSREKKERFSLILESASTNQTSMYLCATGVGDSPLHFGNGTRLTVT.

This clonotype came up many times. The chain combines TRBV18 with TRBJ1-1, with D maybe TRBD1 (6 bases). V was trimmed by 4 bases and J by 1 base, leaving 10 bases between them. Per the germline V gene, CDR1 is KGHSH and CDR2 is LQKENI. CDR3 length: 14 residues. The CDR3 sequence: CASSLSTGNTEAFF. The CDR3 coding sequence is TGTGCCAGCTCACTATCGACAGGGAACACTGAAGCTTTCTTT.

A few counts support this clonotype. V is TRBV3-1 and J is TRBJ2-3, with D maybe TRBD2 (6 bases). V was trimmed by 2 bases and J by 0 bases, leaving 21 bases between them. The CDR3 is made up of 19 amino acids. The germline gives CDR1 LGHDT, CDR2 YNNKEL (reference sequence). CDR3: CASSQTGTRLPTSTDTQYF. The DNA for the CDR3 is TGTGCCAGCAGCCAAACCGGGACTCGTTTACCTACTAGCACAGATACGCAGTATTTT.